This TCR beta chain was identified during a study of PD-1 blockade in mismatch repair-deficient tumors. Sequencing was performed with immunoSEQ multiplex PCR; in TCRdb, only in-frame clones are kept and a portion is missing. The sample contains around 100,000 clones, 70% to 80% of which appear only once. Study-wide findings and caveats: Rapid post-treatment expansion, then contraction, generally preceding radiologic response, marked tumor-resident clones.

Mismatch repair deficiency was confirmed in all patients, by PCR or immunohistochemistry. With respect to this clone: The target antigen is unknown.

The TCR was taken from an adult with mismatch repair-deficient cancer. The sample in question was peripheral blood, obtained more than 58 weeks after starting pembrolizumab.

The CDR3 protein is CASSPRQGSNTEAFF. In DNA, the CDR3 is TGTGCCAGCAGTCCCCGACAGGGGTCGAACACTGAAGCTTTCTTT. The chain links TRBV7-2 to TRBJ1-1, with 8 positions matching TRBD1. V trimming: 6 bases; J trimming: 1 base; junction bases outside the gene matches: 7. The CDR3 totals 15 residues. CDR1 is SGHTA, CDR2 FQGNSA, per germline. Combining the CDR3 with reference TRBV7-2 and TRBJ1-1 gives the whole variable domain GAGVSQSPSNKVTEKGKDVELRCDPISGHTALYWYRQSLGQGLEFLIYFQGNSAPDKSGLPSDRFSAERTGGSVSTLTIQRTQQEDSAVYLCASSPRQGSNTEAFFGQGTRLTVV.